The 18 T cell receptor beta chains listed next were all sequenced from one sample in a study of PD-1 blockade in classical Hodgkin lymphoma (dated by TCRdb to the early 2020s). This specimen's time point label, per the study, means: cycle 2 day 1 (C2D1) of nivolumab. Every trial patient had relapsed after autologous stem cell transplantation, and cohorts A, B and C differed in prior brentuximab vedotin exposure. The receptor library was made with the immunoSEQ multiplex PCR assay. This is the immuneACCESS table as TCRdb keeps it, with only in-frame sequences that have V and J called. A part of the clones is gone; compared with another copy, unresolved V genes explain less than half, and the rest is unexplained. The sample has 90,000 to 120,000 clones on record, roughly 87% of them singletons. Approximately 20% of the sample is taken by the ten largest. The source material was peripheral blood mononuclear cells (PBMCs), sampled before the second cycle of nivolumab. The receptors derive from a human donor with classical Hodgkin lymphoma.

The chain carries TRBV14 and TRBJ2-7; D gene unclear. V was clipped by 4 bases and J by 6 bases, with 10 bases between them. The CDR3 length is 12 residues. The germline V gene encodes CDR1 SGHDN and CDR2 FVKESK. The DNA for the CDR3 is TGTGCCAGCAGCCCCGGCCCACTCGAGCAGTACTTC. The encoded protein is CASSPGPLEQYF.

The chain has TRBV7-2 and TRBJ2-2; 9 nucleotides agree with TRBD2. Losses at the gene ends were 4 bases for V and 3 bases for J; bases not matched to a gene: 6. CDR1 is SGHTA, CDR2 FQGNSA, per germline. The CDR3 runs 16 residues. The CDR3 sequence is CASSSVAGADTGELFF. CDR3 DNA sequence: TGTGCCAGCAGCTCCGTAGCGGGAGCGGACACCGGGGAGCTGTTTTTT.

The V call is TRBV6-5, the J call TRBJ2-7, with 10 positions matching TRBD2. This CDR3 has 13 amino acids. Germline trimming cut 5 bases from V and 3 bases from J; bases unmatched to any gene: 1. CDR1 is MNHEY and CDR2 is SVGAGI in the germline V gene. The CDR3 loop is CASSEREGYEQYF. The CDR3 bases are TGTGCCAGCAGTGAGCGGGAGGGCTACGAGCAGTACTTC.

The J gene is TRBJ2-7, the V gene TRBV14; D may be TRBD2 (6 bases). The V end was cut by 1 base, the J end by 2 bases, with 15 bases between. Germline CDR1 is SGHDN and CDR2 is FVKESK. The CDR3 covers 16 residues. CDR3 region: CASSQVRAGGAYEQYF. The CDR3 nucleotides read TGTGCCAGCAGCCAAGTTCGGGCGGGCGGGGCCTACGAGCAGTACTTC.

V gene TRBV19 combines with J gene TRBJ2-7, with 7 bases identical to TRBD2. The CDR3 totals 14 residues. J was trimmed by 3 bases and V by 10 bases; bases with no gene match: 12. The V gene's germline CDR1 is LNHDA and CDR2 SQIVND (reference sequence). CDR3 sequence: CATRMAGESYEQYF. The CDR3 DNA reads TGTGCCACCCGGATGGCGGGAGAAAGCTACGAGCAGTACTTC.

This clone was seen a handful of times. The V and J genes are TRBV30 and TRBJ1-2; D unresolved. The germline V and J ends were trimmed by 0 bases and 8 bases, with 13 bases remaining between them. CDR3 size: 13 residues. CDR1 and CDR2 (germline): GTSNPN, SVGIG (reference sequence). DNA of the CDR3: TGTGCCTGGAGTGTATCGGGGATTCTGGGCTACACCTTC. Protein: CAWSVSGILGYTF.

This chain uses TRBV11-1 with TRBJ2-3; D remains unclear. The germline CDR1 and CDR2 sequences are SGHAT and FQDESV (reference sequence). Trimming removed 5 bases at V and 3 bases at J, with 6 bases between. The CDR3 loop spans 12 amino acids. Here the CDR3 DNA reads TGTGCCAGCAGCCTTAGGACAGATACGCAGTATTTT. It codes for CASSLRTDTQYF.

CDR3 amino acids: CASSDEGDDTEAFF. The CDR3 bases are TGTGCCAGCAGTGACGAAGGGGACGACACTGAAGCTTTCTTT. V is TRBV2 and J is TRBJ1-1, with D possibly matching TRBD1 (5 bases). Trimming removed 3 bases from V and 3 bases from J, with 11 bases in between. Germline-derived CDR1 and CDR2 are SNHLY and FYNNEI. The CDR3 sequence is 14 residues long.

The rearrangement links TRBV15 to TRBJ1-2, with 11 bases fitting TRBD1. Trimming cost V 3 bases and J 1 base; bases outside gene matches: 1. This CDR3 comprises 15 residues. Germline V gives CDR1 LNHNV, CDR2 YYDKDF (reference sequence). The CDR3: CATSRGQGGNYGYTF. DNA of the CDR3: TGTGCCACCAGCAGGGGACAGGGGGGTAACTATGGCTACACCTTC. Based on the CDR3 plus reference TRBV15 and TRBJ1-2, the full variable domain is DAMVIQNPRYQVTQFGKPVTLSCSQTLNHNVMYWYQQKSSQAPKLLFHYYDKDFNNEADTPDNFQSRRPNTSFCFLDIRSPGLGDTAMYLCATSRGQGGNYGYTFGSGTRLTVV.

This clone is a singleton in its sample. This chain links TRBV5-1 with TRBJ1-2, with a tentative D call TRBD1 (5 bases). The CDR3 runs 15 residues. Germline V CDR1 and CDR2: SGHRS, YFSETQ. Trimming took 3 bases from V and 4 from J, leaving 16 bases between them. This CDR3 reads CASSSSWDGLYGYTF. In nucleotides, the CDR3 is TGCGCCAGCAGCTCATCATGGGACGGCCTCTATGGCTACACCTTC.

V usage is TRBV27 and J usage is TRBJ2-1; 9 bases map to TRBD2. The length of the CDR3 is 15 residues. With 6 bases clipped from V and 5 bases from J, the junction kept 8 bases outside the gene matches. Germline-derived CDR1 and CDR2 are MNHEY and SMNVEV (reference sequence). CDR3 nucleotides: TGTGCCAGCAGCATAGGAGGACTAGCGAACAATGAGCAGTTCTTC. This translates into CASSIGGLANNEQFF.

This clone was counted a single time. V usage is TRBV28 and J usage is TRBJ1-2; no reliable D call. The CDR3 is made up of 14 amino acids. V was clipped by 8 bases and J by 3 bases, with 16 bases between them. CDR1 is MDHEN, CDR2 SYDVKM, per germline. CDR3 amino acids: CASSNEGGYYGYTF. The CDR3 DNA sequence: TGTGCCAGCTCAAACGAAGGCGGATACTATGGCTACACCTTC.

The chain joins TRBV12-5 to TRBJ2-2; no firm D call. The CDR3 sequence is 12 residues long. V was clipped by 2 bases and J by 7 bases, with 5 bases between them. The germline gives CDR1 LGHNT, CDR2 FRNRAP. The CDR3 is CASGLHLGELFF. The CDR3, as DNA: TGTGCTAGTGGTTTGCACCTCGGGGAGCTGTTTTTT. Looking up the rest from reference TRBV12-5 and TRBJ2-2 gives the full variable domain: DARVTQTPRHKVTEMGQEVTMRCQPILGHNTVFWYRQTMMQGLELLAYFRNRAPLDDSGMPKDRFSAEMPDATLATLKIQPSEPRDSAVYFCASGLHLGELFFGEGSRLTVL.

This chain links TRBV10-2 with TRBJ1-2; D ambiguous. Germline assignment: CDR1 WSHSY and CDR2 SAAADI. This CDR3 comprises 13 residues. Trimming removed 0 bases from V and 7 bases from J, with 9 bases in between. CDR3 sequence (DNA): TGCGCCAGCAGTGAGTCCCGCCTGGCTGGCTACACCTTC. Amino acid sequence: CASSESRLAGYTF.

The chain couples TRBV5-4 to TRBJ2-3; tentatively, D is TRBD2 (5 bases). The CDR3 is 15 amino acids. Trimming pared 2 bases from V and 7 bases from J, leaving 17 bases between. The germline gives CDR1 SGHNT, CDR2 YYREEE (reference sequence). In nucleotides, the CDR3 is TGTGCCAGCAGCTTTGGCGCGGGCACCCGGAATACGCAGTATTTT. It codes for CASSFGAGTRNTQYF. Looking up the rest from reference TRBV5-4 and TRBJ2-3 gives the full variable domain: ETGVTQSPTHLIKTRGQQVTLRCSSQSGHNTVSWYQQALGQGPQFIFQYYREEENGRGNFPPRFSGLQFPNYSSELNVNALELDDSALYLCASSFGAGTRNTQYFGPGTRLTVL.

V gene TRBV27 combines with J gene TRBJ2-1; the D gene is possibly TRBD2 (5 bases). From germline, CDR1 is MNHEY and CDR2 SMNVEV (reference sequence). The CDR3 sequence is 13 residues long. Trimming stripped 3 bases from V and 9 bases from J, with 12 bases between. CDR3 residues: CASSLGERVEQFF. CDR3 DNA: TGTGCCAGCAGTTTGGGAGAGAGGGTTGAGCAGTTCTTC.

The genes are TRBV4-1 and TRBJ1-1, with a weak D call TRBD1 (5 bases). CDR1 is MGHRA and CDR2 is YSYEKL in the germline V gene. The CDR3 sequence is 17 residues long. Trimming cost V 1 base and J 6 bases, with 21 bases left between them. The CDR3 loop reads CASSQGSVLNRRAEAFF. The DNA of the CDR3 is TGCGCCAGCAGCCAAGGCAGCGTTTTGAACAGGCGGGCTGAAGCTTTCTTT.

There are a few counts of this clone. As DNA, the CDR3 is TGTGCCAGCAGAAGGGACAGGACTAGCAATCAGCCCCAGCATTTT. Its protein product is CASRRDRTSNQPQHF. The V and J genes are TRBV2 and TRBJ1-5; TRBD1 aligns across 8 bases. V was pared by 6 bases and J by 0 bases, with 4 bases of the junction left unmatched. Germline V CDR1 and CDR2: SNHLY, FYNNEI. CDR3 length equals 15 residues. Filled out from reference TRBV2 and TRBJ1-5, the complete variable domain reads EPEVTQTPSHQVTQMGQEVILRCVPISNHLYFYWYRQILGQKVEFLVSFYNNEISEKSEIFDDQFSVERPDGSNFTLKIRSTKLEDSAMYFCASRRDRTSNQPQHFGDGTRLSIL.